This T cell receptor beta chain was documented in a study of blood T cell repertoires in COVID-19. As for the study in general: Samples representing acute and convalescent COVID-19 were sourced from the United States, Italy and Spain. T cells, B-cell-depleted T cells, or PBMCs supplied cDNA or gDNA.

Sequenced by immunoSEQ multiplex PCR; TCRdb stores in-frame clones only, minus some. The table includes a few hundred thousand clones, 82% detected once. The germline gives CDR1 MGHRA, CDR2 YSYEKL. The CDR3 length is 18 residues. Trimming cost V 0 bases and J 7 bases; bases outside gene matches: 17. Material: peripheral blood. The TCR originated in a woman under 30 with acute or convalescent COVID-19. The V call is TRBV4-1, the J call TRBJ2-7; 8 bases are shared with TRBD2. The CDR3 protein is CASSQDNGGGPFLGEQYF. The CDR3 DNA reads as TGCGCCAGCAGCCAAGATAACGGGGGGGGGCCGTTCTTGGGTGAGCAGTACTTC.